This T cell receptor (beta chain) was observed in a study of blood T cell repertoires in COVID-19. The table came from immunoSEQ multiplex PCR; TCRdb's copy has only in-frame clones and leaves some out. The sample consists of about 330,000 clones, around 87% of them appearing once. The germline V gene has CDR1 KGHDR and CDR2 SFDVKD. J lost 0 bases, V lost 4 bases, and 10 bases had no gene match. CDR3 length equals 17 residues. J is TRBJ1-1 and V is TRBV24-1; TRBD1 agrees at 7 bases. The TCR sequence derives from a woman in her twenties or thirties who had recovered from COVID-19. The specimen was PBMCs or T cells enriched from blood (not recorded which). Here the CDR3 reads CATSEVQGIPLNTEAFF. The CDR3 bases are TGTGCCACCAGTGAGGTACAGGGGATTCCCTTGAACACTGAAGCTTTCTTT.